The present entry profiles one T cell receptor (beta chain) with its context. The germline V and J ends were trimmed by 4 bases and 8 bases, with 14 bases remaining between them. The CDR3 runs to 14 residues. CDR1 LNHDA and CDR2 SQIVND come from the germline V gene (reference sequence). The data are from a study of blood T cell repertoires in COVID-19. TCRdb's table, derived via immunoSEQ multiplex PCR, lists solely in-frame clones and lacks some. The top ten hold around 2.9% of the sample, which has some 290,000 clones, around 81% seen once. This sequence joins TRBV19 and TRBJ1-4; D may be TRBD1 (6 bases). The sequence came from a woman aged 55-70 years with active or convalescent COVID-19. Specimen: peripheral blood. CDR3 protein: CASSTGTIGEKLFF. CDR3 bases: TGTGCCAGTAGTACAGGGACAATTGGCGAAAAACTGTTTTTT.